The rows below give T cell receptor beta chains drawn from one sample of a study of T cells after yellow fever vaccination. TCRdb fed the 5' RACE reads into MiXCR, producing one record per CDR3 protein. Found here are 300,000 to 350,000 distinct CDR3 sequences, almost 4% of them singletons; the top ten hold 24%. The sample consisted of PBMCs, taken 5 days after the yellow fever booster vaccination. All receptors derive from a man in his late teens or twenties who received the YFV17D yellow fever vaccine. The CDR3 runs from the conserved cysteine through the conserved F or W. Fields, in order: D gene, J gene, V gene, CDR3 length, CDR3 protein. D genes are given only for firm matches.

TRBD2,TRBJ2-1,TRBV20-1,14,CSAPRAGGLNEQFF
-,TRBJ2-5,TRBV5-1,13,CASRLGYRETQYF
-,TRBJ2-5,TRBV6-1,12,CASSEVSGTQYF
-,TRBJ2-2,TRBV12-3/TRBV12-4,12,CASIESTGELFF
TRBD1,TRBJ1-2,TRBV12-3/TRBV12-4,18,CATKSTPGQIKTNYGYTF
-,TRBJ2-7,TRBV19,15,CASSIGRGATYEQYF
-,TRBJ2-7,TRBV7-9,15,CASSSSTGLKNEQYF
TRBD2,TRBJ2-7,TRBV6-5,15,CASRLAGGLTYEQYF
-,TRBJ1-2,TRBV4-3,14,CASSQDRSLWGYTF
TRBD1,TRBJ2-7,TRBV7-2,15,CASNGQGANRYEQYF
-,TRBJ1-1,TRBV11-2,13,CASSSTVRGKAFF
TRBD1,TRBJ1-6,TRBV20-1,13,CSGGTGSDSPLHF
-,TRBJ1-1,TRBV20-1,13,CSAKGSGIPEAFF
-,TRBJ2-5,TRBV5-4,15,CASSLEVAFGETQYF
-,TRBJ2-5,TRBV21-1,14,CASSRPGFQETQYF
TRBD1,TRBJ1-1,TRBV12-3/TRBV12-4,14,CASTRTGRNTEAFF
TRBD1,TRBJ2-2,TRBV20-1,13,CSFGRGHTGELFF
TRBD1,TRBJ1-1,TRBV7-2,16,CASSSGAQGAGTEAFF
-,TRBJ1-5,TRBV4-1,17,CASSHPRELRRGQPQHF
-,TRBJ2-1,TRBV12-3/TRBV12-4,12,CASSFGTHGPFF
TRBD2,TRBJ2-3,TRBV9,16,CASSAGGGTSTDTQYF
TRBD1,TRBJ1-2,TRBV20-1,13,CSADTGGNYGYTF
TRBD2,TRBJ2-5,TRBV24-1,13,CATSDGGAKTQYF
TRBD2,TRBJ2-3,TRBV7-7,16,CASSLDSGGAGDTQYF
-,TRBJ2-3,TRBV29-1,11,CSVEVPDTQYF
-,TRBJ2-5,TRBV7-9,15,CASSLRPGLQETQYF
TRBD1,TRBJ2-1,TRBV12-3/TRBV12-4,15,CASRIRDRFSDEQFF
-,TRBJ2-5,TRBV4-1,13,CASSQDTVETQYF
-,TRBJ2-5,TRBV10-3,15,CAISGGQRGKETQYF
TRBD2,TRBJ2-3,TRBV6-5,16,CASSTHSGGAIDTQYF
-,TRBJ2-1,TRBV20-1,15,CSASTGRTFYNEQFF
TRBD1,TRBJ1-5,TRBV24-1,15,CATSSGTGIWQPQHF
TRBD2,TRBJ2-1,TRBV4-1,16,CASSQEGGGFYNEQFF
-,TRBJ2-3,TRBV6-5,13,CASSYFRGNTQYF
TRBD1,TRBJ1-2,TRBV3-1,15,CASSHQGQVVYGYTF
TRBD1,TRBJ1-4,TRBV6-5,15,CASSAQGAANEKLFF
-,TRBJ2-1,TRBV6-5,15,CASSRTSSSYNEQFF
TRBD2,TRBJ2-3,TRBV5-1,17,CASSSAGSGGPPNTQYF
-,TRBJ1-2,TRBV7-9,14,CASSHPGHSYGYTF
-,TRBJ1-1,TRBV30,13,CAWSGRANTEAFF
-,TRBJ2-3,TRBV25-1,15,CASSDPGRVTDTQYF
-,TRBJ2-1,TRBV5-1,17,CASSLSPTGSSYNEQFF
-,TRBJ1-6,TRBV9,17,CASSVGRRKDGSSPLHF
-,TRBJ1-2,TRBV3-1,14,CASSQVARVYGYTF
TRBD2,TRBJ2-1,TRBV5-1,15,CASSSHAGGDNEQFF
-,TRBJ1-6,TRBV4-1,17,CASSQGSQDLYNSPLHF
-,TRBJ2-7,TRBV7-9,15,CASSAGDYSSYEQYF
TRBD1,TRBJ1-5,TRBV6-6,16,CASSPPRDRNNQPQHF
-,TRBJ2-7,TRBV7-2,14,CASSLSGEFREQYF
TRBD1,TRBJ2-3,TRBV12-3/TRBV12-4,13,CASRSQGADTQYF
-,TRBJ2-7,TRBV20-1,13,CSARDIGPYEQYF
-,TRBJ1-5,TRBV5-6,16,CASSPMGAYSNQPQHF
TRBD2,TRBJ2-7,TRBV6-5,14,CASRPGLAAYEQYF
-,TRBJ2-3,TRBV4-3,16,CASSQDDQGPWDTQYF